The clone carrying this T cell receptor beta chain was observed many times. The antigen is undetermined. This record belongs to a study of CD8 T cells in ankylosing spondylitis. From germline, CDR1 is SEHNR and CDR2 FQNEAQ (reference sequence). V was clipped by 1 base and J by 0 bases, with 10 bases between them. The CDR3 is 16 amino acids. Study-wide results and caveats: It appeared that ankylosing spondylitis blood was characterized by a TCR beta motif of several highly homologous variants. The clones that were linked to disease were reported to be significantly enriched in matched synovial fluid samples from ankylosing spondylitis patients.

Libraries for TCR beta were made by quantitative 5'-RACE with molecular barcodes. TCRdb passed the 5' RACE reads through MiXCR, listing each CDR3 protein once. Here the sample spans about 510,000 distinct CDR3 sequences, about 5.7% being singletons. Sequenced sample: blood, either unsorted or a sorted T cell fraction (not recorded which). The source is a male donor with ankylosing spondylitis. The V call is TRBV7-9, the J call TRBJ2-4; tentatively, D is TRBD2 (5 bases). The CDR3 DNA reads TGTGCCAGCAGCTTAGGGCGCGGACTAGCCAAAAACATTCAGTACTTC. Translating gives CASSLGRGLAKNIQYF.